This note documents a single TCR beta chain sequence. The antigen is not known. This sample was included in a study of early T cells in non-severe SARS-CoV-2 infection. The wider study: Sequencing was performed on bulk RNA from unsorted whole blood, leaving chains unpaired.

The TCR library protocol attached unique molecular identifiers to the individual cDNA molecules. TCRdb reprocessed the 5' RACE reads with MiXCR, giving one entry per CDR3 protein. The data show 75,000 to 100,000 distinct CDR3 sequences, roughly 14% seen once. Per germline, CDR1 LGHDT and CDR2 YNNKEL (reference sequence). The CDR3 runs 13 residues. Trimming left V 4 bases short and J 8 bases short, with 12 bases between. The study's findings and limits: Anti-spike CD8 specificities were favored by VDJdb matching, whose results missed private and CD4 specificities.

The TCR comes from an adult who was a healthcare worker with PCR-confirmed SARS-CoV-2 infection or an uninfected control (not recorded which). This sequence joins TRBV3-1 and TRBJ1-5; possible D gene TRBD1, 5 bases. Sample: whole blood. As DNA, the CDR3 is TGTGCCAGCAGCCCAACGGTCAGGGAGCCCCAGCATTTT. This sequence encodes CASSPTVREPQHF.